The next 7 T cell receptor beta chains were all read from a single sample in a study of radiation and T cells in renal cell carcinoma. Time point in this sample: blood 2 weeks post-SBRT. Treatment in this sample: 15 Gy SBRT to primary tumor, nephrectomy 4 weeks later. Sequencing was performed with immunoSEQ multiplex PCR; in TCRdb, only in-frame clones are kept and a portion is missing. The sample includes 150,000 to 160,000 clones, 87% of them seen just once. The source was blood, collected from a patient whose treatment included radiotherapy and nephrectomy. All receptors come from a woman aged 45-65 years with renal cell carcinoma.

CDR3 nucleotides: TGTGCCAGCAGTGATCCATGGACAGGGCACAATGAGCAGTTCTTC. Translation gives CASSDPWTGHNEQFF. This chain connects TRBV6-1 to TRBJ2-1; 8 bases map to TRBD1. The V and J ends lost 3 bases and 5 bases, in that order; junction bases with no gene match: 6. Germline-derived CDR1 and CDR2 are MNHNS and SASEGT. The CDR3 runs 15 residues.

This clone was observed a single time. The chain combines TRBV19 with TRBJ2-1; D gene unclear. The CDR3 length is 16 residues. Germline V gives CDR1 LNHDA, CDR2 SQIVND (reference sequence). Trimming cost V 0 bases and J 0 bases, with 9 bases left between them. The CDR3 bases are TGTGCCAGTAGTATAGATCGACTGTCCTCCTACAATGAGCAGTTCTTC. Its protein is CASSIDRLSSYNEQFF.

The chain couples TRBV2 to TRBJ1-2, with D uncertain. Trimming removed 2 bases at V and 2 bases at J, with 6 bases between. Germline loops: CDR1 SNHLY, CDR2 FYNNEI. CDR3 length equals 13 residues. The CDR3 sequence is CASSEQSNYGYTF. CDR3 nucleotides: TGTGCCAGCAGTGAACAGTCCAACTATGGCTACACCTTC.

CDR3 sequence: CASSQEGTGQAGYTF. CDR3 DNA sequence: TGTGCCAGCAGCCAAGAGGGGACAGGGCAGGCTGGCTACACCTTC. The rearrangement links TRBV4-2 to TRBJ1-2; the match to TRBD1 covers 9 bases. This CDR3 region has 15 residues. With V trimmed by 0 bases and J by 7 bases, 6 bases remained unmatched. CDR1 is LGHNA, CDR2 YNFKEQ, per germline.

This chain uses TRBV18 with TRBJ1-6; TRBD1 aligns across 10 bases. The germline CDR1 and CDR2 sequences are KGHSH and LQKENI. CDR3 size: 19 residues. V was pared by 2 bases and J by 10 bases, with 17 bases of the junction left unmatched. The CDR3 DNA reads TGTGCCAGCTCACCAACCCGGGACAGGGGCGGTGTTGGTCGATCACCCCTCCACTTT. Residues: CASSPTRDRGGVGRSPLHF.

This clone was detected only a few times. The V and J genes are TRBV14 and TRBJ2-1, with TRBD2 matching over 9 bases. The germline V gene has CDR1 SGHDN and CDR2 FVKESK. The CDR3 has 14 residues. V shed 3 bases and J 6 bases; nucleotides not matched to a gene: 3. The CDR3 loop is CASSQLAGINEQFF. The DNA for the CDR3 is TGTGCCAGCAGCCAGCTAGCGGGGATCAATGAGCAGTTCTTC.

The chain combines TRBV19 with TRBJ2-7, with D perhaps matching TRBD1 or TRBD2 (6 bases each). Germline lookup yields CDR1 LNHDA and CDR2 SQIVND (reference sequence). The V end lost 5 bases, the J end lost 4 bases, and 12 bases lay between the germline ends. The CDR3 is made up of 13 amino acids. DNA for the CDR3: TGTGCCAGTAGTTGGGGGGCGCGTTACGAGCAGTACTTC. Translated, it gives CASSWGARYEQYF.